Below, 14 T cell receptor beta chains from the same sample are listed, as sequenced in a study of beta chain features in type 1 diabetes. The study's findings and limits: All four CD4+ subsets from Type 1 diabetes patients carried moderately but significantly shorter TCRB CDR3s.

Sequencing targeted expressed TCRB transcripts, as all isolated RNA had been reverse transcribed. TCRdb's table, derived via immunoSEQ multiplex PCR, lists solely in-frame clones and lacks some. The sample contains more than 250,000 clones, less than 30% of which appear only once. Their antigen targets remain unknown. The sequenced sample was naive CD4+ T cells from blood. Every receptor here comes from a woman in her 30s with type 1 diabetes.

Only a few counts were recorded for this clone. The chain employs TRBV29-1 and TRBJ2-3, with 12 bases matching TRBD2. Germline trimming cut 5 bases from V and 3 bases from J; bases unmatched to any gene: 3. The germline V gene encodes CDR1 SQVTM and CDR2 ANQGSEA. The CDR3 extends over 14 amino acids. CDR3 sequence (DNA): TGCAGCGTTTCCGGACTAGCGGGAACAGATACGCAGTATTTT. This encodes CSVSGLAGTDTQYF.

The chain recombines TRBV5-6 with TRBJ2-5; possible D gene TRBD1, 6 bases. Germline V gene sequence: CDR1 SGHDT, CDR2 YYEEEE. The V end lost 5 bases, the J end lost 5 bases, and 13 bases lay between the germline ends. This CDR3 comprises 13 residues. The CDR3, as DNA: TGTGCCAGCAGTCGACAGGTACGGGAGACCCAGTACTTC. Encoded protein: CASSRQVRETQYF.

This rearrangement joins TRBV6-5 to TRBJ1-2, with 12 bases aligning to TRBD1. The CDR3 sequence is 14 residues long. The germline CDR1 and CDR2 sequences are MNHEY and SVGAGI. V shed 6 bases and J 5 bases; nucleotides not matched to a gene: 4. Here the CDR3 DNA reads TGTGCCAGCAGATCGGGACAGGGGGCGTATGGCTACACCTTC. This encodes CASRSGQGAYGYTF.

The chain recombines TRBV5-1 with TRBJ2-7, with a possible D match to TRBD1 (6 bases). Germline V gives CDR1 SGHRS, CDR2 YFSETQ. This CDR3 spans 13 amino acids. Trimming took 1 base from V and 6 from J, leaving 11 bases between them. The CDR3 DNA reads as TGCGCCAGCAGCTTGCTAGACAGGTCCGAGCAGTACTTC. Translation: CASSLLDRSEQYF.

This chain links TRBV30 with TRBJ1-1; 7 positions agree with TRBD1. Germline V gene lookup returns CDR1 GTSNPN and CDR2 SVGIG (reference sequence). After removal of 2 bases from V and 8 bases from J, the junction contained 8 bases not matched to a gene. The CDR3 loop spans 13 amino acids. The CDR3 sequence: CAWSRSRDSEAFF. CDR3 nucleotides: TGTGCCTGGAGTCGATCCCGGGACAGCGAAGCTTTCTTT.

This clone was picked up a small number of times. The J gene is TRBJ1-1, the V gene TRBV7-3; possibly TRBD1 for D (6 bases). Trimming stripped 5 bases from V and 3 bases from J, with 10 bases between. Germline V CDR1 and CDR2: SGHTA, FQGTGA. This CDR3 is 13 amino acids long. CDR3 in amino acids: CASSLQGDTEAFF. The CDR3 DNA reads TGTGCCAGCAGCCTACAGGGTGACACTGAAGCTTTCTTT.

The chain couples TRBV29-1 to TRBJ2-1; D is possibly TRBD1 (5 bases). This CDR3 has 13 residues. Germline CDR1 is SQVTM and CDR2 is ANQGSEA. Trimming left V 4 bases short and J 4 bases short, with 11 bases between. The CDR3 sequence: CSVGSQGYNEQFF. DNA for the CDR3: TGCAGCGTTGGGAGCCAGGGTTACAATGAGCAGTTCTTC.

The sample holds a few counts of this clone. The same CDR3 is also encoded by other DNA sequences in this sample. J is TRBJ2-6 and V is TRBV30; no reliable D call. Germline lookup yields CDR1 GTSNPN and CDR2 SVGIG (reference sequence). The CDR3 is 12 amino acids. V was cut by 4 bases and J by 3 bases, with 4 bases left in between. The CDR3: CAWTGGANVLTF. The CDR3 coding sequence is TGTGCCTGGACAGGTGGGGCCAACGTCCTGACTTTC. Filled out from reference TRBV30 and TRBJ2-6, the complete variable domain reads SQTIHQWPATLVQPVGSPLSLECTVEGTSNPNLYWYRQAAGRGLQLLFYSVGIGQISSEVPQNLSASRPQDRQFILSSKKLLLSDSGFYLCAWTGGANVLTFGAGSRLTVL.

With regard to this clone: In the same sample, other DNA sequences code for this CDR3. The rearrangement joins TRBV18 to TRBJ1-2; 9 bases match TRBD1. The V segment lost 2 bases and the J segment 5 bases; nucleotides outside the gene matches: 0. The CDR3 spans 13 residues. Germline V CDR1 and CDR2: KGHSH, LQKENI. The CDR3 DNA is TGTGCCAGCTCACCAGGGACAGGGTATGGCTACACCTTC. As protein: CASSPGTGYGYTF.

The CDR3 region has the DNA TGCAGCGTTGAAGAGGGGCCACAAGCAGATACGCAGTATTTT. It is translated as CSVEEGPQADTQYF. This chain connects TRBV29-1 to TRBJ2-3, with D tentatively TRBD1 (5 bases). This CDR3 spans 14 amino acids. V was clipped by 0 bases and J by 4 bases, with 11 bases between them. Germline V lookup: CDR1 SQVTM, CDR2 ANQGSEA.

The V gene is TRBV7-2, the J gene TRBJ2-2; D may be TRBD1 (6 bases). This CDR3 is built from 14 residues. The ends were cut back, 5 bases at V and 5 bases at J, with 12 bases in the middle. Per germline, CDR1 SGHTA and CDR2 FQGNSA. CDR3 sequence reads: CASSTRTVTGELFF. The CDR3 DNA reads TGTGCCAGCAGCACCCGGACAGTGACCGGGGAGCTGTTTTTT.

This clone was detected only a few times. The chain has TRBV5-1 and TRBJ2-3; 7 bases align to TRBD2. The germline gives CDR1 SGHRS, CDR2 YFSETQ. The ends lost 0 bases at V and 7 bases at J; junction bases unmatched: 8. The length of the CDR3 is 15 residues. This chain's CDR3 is CASSLGAGEVNTQYF. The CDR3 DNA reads TGCGCCAGCAGCTTGGGTGCGGGAGAAGTGAATACGCAGTATTTT.

CDR3 DNA: TGTGCCAGCAGTTACGAGGCAGCGGGGGTCCCGGAGACCCAGTACTTC. Protein sequence: CASSYEAAGVPETQYF. The gene calls are TRBV6-5 and TRBJ2-5; 8 bases fit TRBD2. With V trimmed by 2 bases and J by 5 bases, 10 bases remained unmatched. CDR1 and CDR2 (germline): MNHEY, SVGAGI. The CDR3 runs to 16 residues.

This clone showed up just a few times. The CDR3 is CASSLASGRASNEQFF. The CDR3 nucleotides are TGTGCCAGCAGCTTGGCTAGCGGGAGGGCCAGCAATGAGCAGTTCTTC. V gene TRBV7-9 combines with J gene TRBJ2-1; 12 nucleotides match TRBD2. This CDR3 has 16 residues. V lost 3 bases and J lost 6; bases outside the gene matches: 6. The germline V gene has CDR1 SEHNR and CDR2 FQNEAQ (reference sequence).